The 30 T cell receptor beta chains below were found in one sample sequenced in a study of blood T cells in healthy people across ages. Alongside a J-beta primer mix, a sample-barcoded 5' primer served in a second PCR lasting roughly 7 to 11 cycles. MiXCR was run by TCRdb on the 5' RACE reads, yielding one entry per CDR3 protein. The data show over a million distinct CDR3 sequences, roughly 45% seen once. Input material: blood. The receptors come from a woman aged 55 to 70 in good health.

The CDR3 nucleotides are TGTGCCAGCAGCGCCAGCCGGCGGCTCTACAATGAGCAGTTCTTC. Protein product: CASSASRRLYNEQFF. This sequence joins TRBV9 and TRBJ2-1; no clear D. V lost 3 bases, J lost 3 bases, and 13 bases lay in between. CDR3 length equals 15 residues. Germline-derived CDR1 and CDR2 are SGDLS and YYNGEE.

The genes are TRBV30 and TRBJ2-5; D not certain. The germline CDR1 and CDR2 sequences are GTSNPN and SVGIG (reference sequence). There are 11 residues in the CDR3. The V gene lost 3 bases and the J gene lost 2 bases, with 4 bases spanning the gap. The CDR3 protein is CAWRRQETQYF. The CDR3 DNA follows: TGTGCCTGGAGAAGACAAGAGACCCAGTACTTC. The full variable domain, its missing parts supplied by reference TRBV30 and TRBJ2-5, is SQTIHQWPATLVQPVGSPLSLECTVEGTSNPNLYWYRQAAGRGLQLLFYSVGIGQISSEVPQNLSASRPQDRQFILSSKKLLLSDSGFYLCAWRRQETQYFGPGTRLLVL.

This clonotype was seen more than once but under ten times. CDR3 in DNA: TGTGCCAGCAGCTTAGCGCGGGCAGGGGATTTCGATCAGCCCCAGCATTTT. Protein: CASSLARAGDFDQPQHF. The chain combines TRBV7-9 with TRBJ1-5; TRBD1 is a possible D gene (6 bases). Germline V gene data show CDR1 as SEHNR and CDR2 as FQNEAQ (reference sequence). The CDR3 covers 17 residues. Trimming cost V 0 bases and J 5 bases, with 17 bases left between them.

This clonotype was recorded many times. Its ends do not fully match the called genes, so a read error is possible. The chain couples TRBV5-1 to TRBJ2-5; D ambiguous. Per the germline V gene, CDR1 is SGHRS and CDR2 is YFSETQ. The length of the CDR3 is 13 residues. This CDR3 reads CASSLAPQETQYF. The CDR3 DNA follows: TGTGCCAGCAGTTTAGCCCCCCAAGAGACCCAGTACTTC.

The V gene is TRBV24-1, the J gene TRBJ2-1; D gene unclear. CDR1 is KGHDR, CDR2 SFDVKD, per germline. V was cut by 4 bases and J by 4 bases, with 10 bases left in between. CDR3 size: 14 residues. The CDR3 region has the DNA TGTGCCACCAGTGAACCTCAGGCTTACAATGAGCAGTTCTTC. As protein: CATSEPQAYNEQFF.

The chain uses TRBV20-1 and TRBJ2-3; 8 positions agree with TRBD2. The ends lost 0 bases at V and 4 bases at J; junction bases unmatched: 6. The CDR3 is made up of 15 amino acids. Germline CDR1 is DFQATT and CDR2 is SNEGSKA (reference sequence). The CDR3 loop is CSARDVGRAADTQYF. CDR3 DNA: TGCAGTGCTAGAGATGTCGGGAGGGCTGCAGATACGCAGTATTTT.

This clonotype was detected a few times. The chain carries TRBV2 and TRBJ1-6; D possibly corresponds to TRBD1 (5 bases). Per the germline V gene, CDR1 is SNHLY and CDR2 is FYNNEI. The V gene lost 0 bases and the J gene lost 8 bases, with 8 bases spanning the gap. CDR3 length: 14 amino acids. The CDR3 nucleotides read TGTGCCAGCAGTGAAGCGGGGGGAGATTCACCCCTCCACTTT. Amino acid sequence: CASSEAGGDSPLHF.

This chain joins TRBV27 and TRBJ2-7; 11 bases line up with TRBD2. J was trimmed by 6 bases and V by 8 bases; bases with no gene match: 15. Germline V gene sequence: CDR1 MNHEY, CDR2 SMNVEV (reference sequence). The CDR3 extends over 16 amino acids. CDR3 residues: CASLSALGLAGGEQYF. CDR3 in DNA: TGTGCCAGCCTCTCTGCCCTGGGGCTAGCGGGAGGCGAGCAGTACTTC.

V usage is TRBV10-3 and J usage is TRBJ2-1; 11 bases fit TRBD2. CDR1 ENHRY and CDR2 SYGVKD come from the germline V gene. The CDR3 totals 16 residues. J was trimmed by 1 base and V by 7 bases; bases with no gene match: 6. CDR3 sequence: CAIKPTSGKSYNEQFF. CDR3 coding DNA: TGTGCCATCAAACCGACTAGCGGGAAGTCCTACAATGAGCAGTTCTTC.

V is TRBV7-9 and J is TRBJ2-1; D tentatively fits TRBD1 or TRBD2 (5 bases each). The CDR3 spans 16 residues. V lost 0 bases to trimming and J lost 5 bases, with 14 bases between them. Germline assignment: CDR1 SEHNR and CDR2 FQNEAQ (reference sequence). The CDR3 bases are TGTGCCAGCAGCTTAGCGGAGGCAGGACACAACAATGAGCAGTTCTTC. This sequence encodes CASSLAEAGHNNEQFF. Looking up the rest from reference TRBV7-9 and TRBJ2-1 gives the full variable domain: DTGVSQNPRHKITKRGQNVTFRCDPISEHNRLYWYRQTLGQGPEFLTYFQNEAQLEKSRLLSDRFSAERPKGSFSTLEIQRTEQGDSAMYLCASSLAEAGHNNEQFFGPGTRLTVL.

The chain uses TRBV15 and TRBJ2-7; D is unclear. Trimming cost V 5 bases and J 0 bases, with 11 bases left between them. Germline V lookup: CDR1 LNHNV, CDR2 YYDKDF (reference sequence). The length of the CDR3 is 14 residues. Written as DNA, the CDR3 is TGTGCCACCAGCCCAGGCGGAACCTCCTACGAGCAGTACTTC. Encoded protein: CATSPGGTSYEQYF.

This clonotype was picked up a small number of times. The chain uses TRBV5-1 and TRBJ2-3; tentatively, D is TRBD1 (6 bases). Germline CDR1 and CDR2: SGHRS and YFSETQ. The CDR3 spans 15 residues. Trimming shortened V by 3 bases and J by 0 bases, and 11 bases separated the two germline ends. Here the CDR3 reads CASSWTDTSTDTQYF. The CDR3 DNA reads as TGCGCCAGCAGCTGGACAGACACTAGCACAGATACGCAGTATTTT. Supplemented by reference TRBV5-1 and TRBJ2-3, the full variable domain reads KAGVTQTPRYLIKTRGQQVTLSCSPISGHRSVSWYQQTPGQGLQFLFEYFSETQRNKGNFPGRFSGRQFSNSRSEMNVSTLELGDSALYLCASSWTDTSTDTQYFGPGTRLTVL.

V is TRBV2 and J is TRBJ2-3; a possible D gene is TRBD2 (5 bases). With 11 bases removed from V and 2 bases from J, the gap between germline ends came to 20 bases. CDR1 and CDR2 from the germline V gene are SNHLY and FYNNEI. CDR3 length equals 15 residues. CDR3 sequence (DNA): TGTGCCGTCAGAGACCCTCGCGGGCACACAGATACGCAGTATTTT. Protein product: CAVRDPRGHTDTQYF.

This clonotype appeared many times. The chain combines TRBV10-3 with TRBJ2-7; D not certain. The CDR3 has 13 amino acids. V lost 2 bases and J 3 bases, leaving 8 bases between the germline ends. Germline CDR1 ENHRY, CDR2 SYGVKD. CDR3 bases: TGTGCCATCAGTGAGGAGGTTCACTACGAGCAGTACTTC. This sequence encodes CAISEEVHYEQYF.

This clonotype was picked up a small number of times. The chain combines TRBV4-2 with TRBJ2-4; a weak D match, TRBD1 (6 bases). The end of the DNA fits TRBJ2-7 better, so the J call may be wrong. Germline loops: CDR1 LGHNA, CDR2 YNFKEQ. The CDR3 is made up of 15 amino acids. CDR3 residues: CASSQTPTGFYEQYF. For the CDR3, the DNA is TGTGCCAGCAGCCAAACTCCGACAGGCTTCTACGAGCAGTACTTC.

V and J are TRBV6-2 or TRBV6-3 and TRBJ2-7; 9 bases align to TRBD1. V trimming: 2 bases; J trimming: 3 bases; junction bases outside the gene matches: 2. Per germline, CDR1 MNHEY and CDR2 SVGEGT. This CDR3 is built from 14 residues. For the CDR3, the DNA is TGTGCCAGCAGTTACGCGGGACAGGGCTACGAGCAGTACTTC. Amino acid sequence: CASSYAGQGYEQYF.

This clonotype was detected only once. The chain carries TRBV29-1 and TRBJ2-3, with D perhaps matching TRBD1 (6 bases). The V gene's germline CDR1 is SQVTM and CDR2 ANQGSEA. The CDR3 runs to 13 residues. Between the trimmed V and J ends, which lost 4 bases and 3 bases, there was a span of 11 bases. CDR3: CSVATGRTDTQYF. In DNA form, the CDR3 reads TGCAGCGTTGCCACAGGGCGTACAGATACGCAGTATTTT.

This CDR3 is CASSATLAGGAYEQYF. For the CDR3, the DNA is TGTGCCAGCAGCGCCACTCTAGCGGGAGGCGCCTACGAGCAGTACTTC. V usage is TRBV3-1 and J usage is TRBJ2-7; 11 bases are a match to TRBD2. With 5 bases clipped from V and 2 bases from J, the junction kept 8 bases outside the gene matches. Germline V CDR1 and CDR2: LGHDT, YNNKEL (reference sequence). The CDR3 length is 16 residues.

The chain employs TRBV7-2 and TRBJ2-7; D call uncertain. The length of the CDR3 is 14 residues. V lost 1 base, J lost 2 bases, and 9 bases lay in between. From germline, CDR1 is SGHTA and CDR2 FQGNSA. The CDR3 DNA follows: TGTGCCAGCAGCTTAGAAAGATTCACCTACGAGCAGTACTTC. Amino acid sequence: CASSLERFTYEQYF.

The table lists this clonotype with a few counts. The CDR3 region is CASSRGQLNSPLHF. The CDR3 DNA reads TGTGCCAGCAGCCGGGGACAGCTTAATTCACCCCTCCACTTT. The rearrangement uses TRBV11-2 and TRBJ1-6, with 7 bases that match TRBD1. In germline, CDR1 is SGHAT, CDR2 FQNNGV. This CDR3 has 14 residues. The ends lost 5 bases at V and 6 bases at J; junction bases unmatched: 4.

The DNA for the CDR3 is TGCAGCGTTGAAGATGGGGCAACTAATGAAAAACTGTTTTTT. This gives the protein CSVEDGATNEKLFF. The chain couples TRBV29-1 to TRBJ1-4, with unresolved D. From germline, CDR1 is SQVTM and CDR2 ANQGSEA. The CDR3 has 14 residues. V was trimmed by 0 bases and J by 0 bases, leaving 5 bases between them.

The genes are TRBV7-2 and TRBJ1-2; the D is unclear. The CDR3 covers 13 residues. Germline lookup yields CDR1 SGHTA and CDR2 FQGNSA. V shed 3 bases and J shed 0 bases, with 5 bases lying between them. The CDR3 coding sequence is TGTGCCAGCAGCTTTGCTTCTAACTATGGCTACACCTTC. It codes for CASSFASNYGYTF.

The chain employs TRBV29-1 and TRBJ2-4, with 7 bases that match TRBD1. The CDR3 is 13 amino acids. The germline gives CDR1 SQVTM, CDR2 ANQGSEA. The ends lost 6 bases at V and 4 bases at J; junction bases unmatched: 6. CDR3 coding DNA: TGCAGCGTCGCACAGGGGACGAAAAACATTCAGTACTTC. It encodes CSVAQGTKNIQYF.

CDR3 amino acids: CASHEQYF. Written as DNA, the CDR3 is TGTGCCAGCCACGAGCAGTACTTC. The rearrangement uses TRBV2 and TRBJ2-7; no reliable D call. V was trimmed by 8 bases and J by 5 bases, leaving 1 base between them. This CDR3 contains 8 residues. CDR1 and CDR2 (germline): SNHLY, FYNNEI.

This clonotype was seen a few times. The chain joins TRBV20-1 to TRBJ2-7; 9 bases are shared with TRBD1. J lost 1 base, V lost 3 bases, and 7 bases had no gene match. Germline-derived CDR1 and CDR2 are DFQATT and SNEGSKA (reference sequence). The CDR3 has 15 residues. The DNA of the CDR3 is TGCAGTGCTAGTGGGGGACAGGGTGGATCCTACGAGCAGTACTTC. Translated, it gives CSASGGQGGSYEQYF.

This clonotype was detected ten times or more. The rearrangement links TRBV12-3 or TRBV12-4 to TRBJ2-5, with 11 bases aligning to TRBD1. This CDR3 is 15 amino acids long. With 7 bases clipped from V and 4 bases from J, the junction kept 8 bases outside the gene matches. Written as DNA, the CDR3 is TGTGCCAGCAACGTCGGACAGGGGGCAGGAGAGACCCAGTACTTC. This gives the protein CASNVGQGAGETQYF.

This clonotype was detected only a few times. The chain is built from TRBV15 and TRBJ2-1; D not certain. The CDR3 totals 16 residues. The germline gives CDR1 LNHNV, CDR2 YYDKDF (reference sequence). Trimming shortened V by 1 base and J by 0 bases, and 10 bases separated the two germline ends. The CDR3 sequence is CATSRVPASSYNEQFF. CDR3 sequence (DNA): TGTGCCACCAGCAGAGTCCCGGCGAGCTCCTACAATGAGCAGTTCTTC.

The chain recombines TRBV25-1 with TRBJ2-3, with 8 bases matching TRBD2. Trimming removed 6 bases from V and 1 base from J; junction bases left unmatched: 9. CDR1 and CDR2 from the germline V gene are MGHDK and SYGVNS. CDR3 length: 16 amino acids. The CDR3, as DNA: TGTGCCAGCAGGAGAGAAGCGGGAGCGGGCACAGATACGCAGTATTTT. Translation gives CASRREAGAGTDTQYF. Complete variable domain (other parts from reference TRBV25-1 and TRBJ2-3): EADIYQTPRYLVIGTGKKITLECSQTMGHDKMYWYQQDPGMELHLIHYSYGVNSTEKGDLSSESTVSRIRTEHFPLTLESARPSHTSQYLCASRREAGAGTDTQYFGPGTRLTVL.

This clonotype was counted only a few times. The rearrangement joins TRBV6-6 to TRBJ2-1; a weak D match, TRBD1 (5 bases). The CDR3 runs to 12 residues. The germline V gene encodes CDR1 MNHNY and CDR2 SVGAGI (reference sequence). V was clipped by 5 bases and J by 6 bases, with 8 bases between them. CDR3 sequence: CASSLQVNEQFF. CDR3 DNA: TGTGCCAGCAGTCTACAGGTCAATGAGCAGTTCTTC.

This clonotype was counted only a few times. V gene TRBV5-1 combines with J gene TRBJ2-1; tentatively, D is TRBD2 (5 bases). Trimming removed 4 bases at V and 4 bases at J, with 9 bases between. CDR1 is SGHRS, CDR2 YFSETQ, per germline. CDR3 length: 13 amino acids. The chain's CDR3 is CASSVSDYNEQFF. In DNA form, the CDR3 reads TGCGCCAGCAGCGTTAGCGATTACAATGAGCAGTTCTTC. Full variable domain (rest looked up from reference TRBV5-1 and TRBJ2-1): KAGVTQTPRYLIKTRGQQVTLSCSPISGHRSVSWYQQTPGQGLQFLFEYFSETQRNKGNFPGRFSGRQFSNSRSEMNVSTLELGDSALYLCASSVSDYNEQFFGPGTRLTVL.